A selection of T cell receptor beta chains follows, all from one sample in a study of blood T cell repertoires in COVID-19. Sequencing was performed with immunoSEQ multiplex PCR; in TCRdb, only in-frame clones are kept and a portion is missing. The table lists some 210,000 clones, about nine tenths of them singletons. The sample comprised peripheral blood. The receptors come from a man in his 60s who had recovered from COVID-19. CDR3s include the opening cysteine and the closing phenylalanine or tryptophan. The D gene is left open where the match is weak. The size field is filled for only some rows; it gives once, few, many or a size class.

cdr3_aa cdr3_nt d_call j_call v_call clone_size
CATSAVDRGYGYTF TGTGCCACCAGTGCCGTAGACAGGGGCTATGGCTACACCTTC TRBD1 TRBJ1-2 TRBV24-1 NA
CASSLSSPEAFF TGTGCCAGCAGCTTATCCTCTCCTGAAGCTTTCTTT NA TRBJ1-1 TRBV7-9 few
CASSIGPGPTTGWELFF TGTGCCAGTAGTATAGGTCCGGGTCCCACCACTGGCTGGGAGCTGTTTTTT NA TRBJ2-2 TRBV19 NA
CACGPPRGEKLFF TGTGCCTGTGGGCCCCCTAGGGGTGAAAAACTGTTTTTT NA TRBJ1-4 TRBV30 NA
CASSIAASGSAALLQEQYF TGTGCCAGTAGTATTGCGGCTAGCGGGAGCGCAGCTCTTTTACAAGAGCAGTACTTC TRBD2 TRBJ2-7 TRBV19 NA
CASSLGLAGGGKNEQFF TGCGCCAGCAGCCTGGGACTAGCGGGAGGAGGGAAGAATGAGCAGTTCTTC TRBD2 TRBJ2-1 TRBV5-1 NA
CASSNSGGASYNEQFF TGTGCCAGTAGTAACAGCGGGGGGGCCTCCTACAATGAGCAGTTCTTC TRBD2 TRBJ2-1 TRBV19 NA
CASSSGGAGDQPQHF TGTGCCAGCAGCTCAGGGGGCGCCGGGGATCAGCCCCAGCATTTT TRBD1 TRBJ1-5 TRBV27 NA
CASSRHRNTEAFF TGTGCCAGCAGTCGACATCGGAACACTGAAGCTTTCTTT NA TRBJ1-1 TRBV12-3/TRBV12-4 NA
CASQTPGGESNEQFF TGTGCCAGCCAGACCCCGGGAGGGGAGAGCAATGAGCAGTTCTTC TRBD2 TRBJ2-1 TRBV7-9 NA
CASSPGTGIGTEGYTF TGCGCCAGCAGCCCCGGGACAGGGATCGGGACGGAAGGCTACACCTTC TRBD1 TRBJ1-2 TRBV5-1 NA
CASSFGQGTEAFF TGTGCCAGCAGTTTTGGACAGGGAACTGAAGCTTTCTTT TRBD1 TRBJ1-1 TRBV12-3/TRBV12-4 NA
CASSRGLAGTRYEQYF TGTGCCAGTAGTCGGGGACTAGCGGGGACGCGGTACGAGCAGTACTTC TRBD2 TRBJ2-7 TRBV19 NA
CASSQDFGQVTLSPQHF TGCGCCAGCAGCCAAGATTTCGGACAGGTTACATTGTCGCCCCAGCATTTT TRBD1 TRBJ1-5 TRBV4-1 NA
CASRPRGGETQYF TGTGCCAGCAGGCCCCGTGGCGGAGAGACCCAGTACTTC NA TRBJ2-5 TRBV6-5 NA
CASSLGLADLTDTQYF TGTGCCAGCAGTCTTGGACTAGCGGATCTCACAGATACGCAGTATTTT TRBD2 TRBJ2-3 TRBV6-6 NA
CASSRDRGYYEQYF TGTGCCAGCAGCCGGGACAGGGGGTACTACGAGCAGTACTTC TRBD1 TRBJ2-7 TRBV5-5 once
CASSGQGAMYTF TGTGCCAGCAGTGGGCAGGGGGCGATGTACACCTTC TRBD1 TRBJ1-2 TRBV2 NA
CASSDGSSYNEQFF TGCGCCAGCAGCGACGGGAGCTCCTACAATGAGCAGTTCTTC NA TRBJ2-1 TRBV4-3 NA
CASGVVRTVSYEQYF TGTGCCAGCGGGGTGGTAAGGACTGTCTCCTACGAGCAGTACTTC NA TRBJ2-7 TRBV2 NA
CASSFGQGVSMNTEAFF TGTGCCAGCAGCTTCGGACAGGGGGTTTCGATGAACACTGAAGCTTTCTTT TRBD1 TRBJ1-1 TRBV11-2 NA
CASLIPAGVTYEQYF TGTGCCTCCCTTATTCCAGCGGGAGTAACCTACGAGCAGTACTTC TRBD2 TRBJ2-7 TRBV30 once
CASSYGSLGQFTDTQYF TGTGCCAGCAGTTATGGCTCACTCGGACAGTTCACAGATACGCAGTATTTT NA TRBJ2-3 TRBV6-2/TRBV6-3 NA
CASSHGGLYEKLFF TGTGCCAGCAGCCACGGAGGGTTATATGAAAAACTGTTTTTT NA TRBJ1-4 TRBV3-1/TRBV3-2 NA
CASSVGGKGANDEKLFF TGTGCCAGCAGCGTAGGGGGTAAGGGGGCGAACGATGAAAAACTGTTTTTT TRBD1 TRBJ1-4 TRBV9 once
CASSLYSSGNTIYF TGTGCCAGCAGCTTATACAGCTCTGGAAACACCATATATTTT NA TRBJ1-3 TRBV13 NA
CASSLGRTGADYGYTF TGTGCCAGCAGCTTAGGCCGAACAGGGGCGGACTATGGCTACACCTTC TRBD1 TRBJ1-2 TRBV11-2 once
CASSKPGQTNEQFF TGTGCCAGCAGTAAACCGGGACAGACAAATGAGCAGTTCTTC TRBD1 TRBJ2-1 TRBV6-6 NA
CASGLGGHNSNQPQHF TGTGCTAGTGGTTTGGGGGGACATAATAGCAATCAGCCCCAGCATTTT NA TRBJ1-5 TRBV12-5 NA
CASSLVLQGDQPQHF TGTGCCAGCAGCTTAGTCTTACAGGGGGACCAGCCCCAGCATTTT TRBD1 TRBJ1-5 TRBV7-2 NA
CASQVAGAHTGELFF TGTGCCTCCCAGGTAGCGGGAGCTCACACCGGGGAGCTGTTTTTT TRBD2 TRBJ2-2 TRBV30 many
CASSLYNPGVWTDTQYF TGCGCCAGCAGCTTGTACAACCCAGGGGTATGGACAGATACGCAGTATTTT NA TRBJ2-3 TRBV5-1 NA
CASSLTGPYEQYF TGTGCCAGCAGCTTAACAGGCCCCTACGAGCAGTACTTC NA TRBJ2-7 TRBV11-2 NA
CASSPIRGPTVEQYF TGTGCCAGCAGCCCTATCAGAGGTCCGACGGTTGAGCAGTACTTC NA TRBJ2-7 TRBV3-1/TRBV3-2 NA
CASSDFGTGGNYGYTF TGTGCCAGCAGTGACTTCGGGACAGGGGGGAACTATGGCTACACCTTC TRBD1 TRBJ1-2 TRBV6-1 NA
CASSPSAGGGRQYF TGTGCCAGCAGCCCTTCGGCGGGGGGAGGACGGCAGTACTTC TRBD2 TRBJ2-7 TRBV25-1 NA
CASSYEGSYNSPLHF TGTGCCAGCAGTTACGAGGGCAGTTATAATTCACCCCTCCACTTT NA TRBJ1-6 TRBV6-5 NA
CASSAGQGPPDTQYF TGTGCCAGCAGCGCAGGACAGGGCCCCCCAGATACGCAGTATTTT TRBD1 TRBJ2-3 TRBV9 few
CASSPWGGLAGAYEQYF TGTGCCAGCAGCCCTTGGGGAGGACTAGCGGGAGCCTACGAGCAGTACTTC TRBD2 TRBJ2-7 TRBV7-2 NA
CASSLAEASVEQFF TGTGCCAGCAGCTTAGCGGAGGCTAGCGTTGAGCAGTTCTTC NA TRBJ2-1 TRBV7-2 NA
CASSTGGRSQPQHF TGTGCCAGTAGCACAGGGGGAAGGAGTCAGCCCCAGCATTTT TRBD1 TRBJ1-5 TRBV19 NA
CASSRPSVHNEQFF TGTGCCAGCAGTAGGCCTAGCGTTCACAATGAGCAGTTCTTC NA TRBJ2-1 TRBV6-2/TRBV6-3 NA
CASSFSGVDYEQYF TGTGCCAGCAGTTTCTCAGGGGTAGACTACGAGCAGTACTTC NA TRBJ2-7 TRBV5-4 NA
CASSLEGDNQPQHF TGTGCCAGCAGCTTGGAAGGGGACAATCAGCCCCAGCATTTT NA TRBJ1-5 TRBV7-9 NA
CASNPRGSLRSTDTQYF TGTGCCAGCAATCCCCGGGGGTCGTTGCGTTCCACAGATACGCAGTATTTT NA TRBJ2-3 TRBV28 NA
CASSFSGLPPTDTQYF TGTGCCAGCAGCTTTTCGGGACTCCCACCCACAGATACGCAGTATTTT NA TRBJ2-3 TRBV5-6 few
CASRKPGGGLYGYTF TGTGCCAGCAGGAAGCCCGGTGGAGGGCTCTATGGCTACACCTTC NA TRBJ1-2 TRBV6-6 NA
CASSSGQGGTTQYF TGTGCCAGCAGCTCCGGGCAGGGGGGAACGACCCAGTACTTC NA TRBJ2-5 TRBV11-2 NA
CASSTTGTVAYEQYF TGTGCCAGCAGCACAACCGGGACAGTAGCCTACGAGCAGTACTTC TRBD1 TRBJ2-7 TRBV7-8 NA